Sequencing of this T cell receptor (beta chain) was carried out in a study of shared clonotypes between healthy human individuals. Background on the study: Ranging from 18 to 49 in age, donors were a couple of women and three men. General study results and limits: Non-shared clonotypes had lower generation probabilities than clonotypes shared by all four sorted-subset donors.

On this clone: No antigen is known for it.

The authors split each subset's genomic DNA evenly across several immunoSEQ plates. Original handling: Filtering differed because ImmunoSEQ produced junction-only sequences that carried no quality scores. Method: immunoSEQ multiplex PCR; TCRdb's copy keeps in-frame clones and lacks some. That table is the source of V, J and clone size, and D and trimming were worked out from the DNA. The sample has approximately 1.4 million clones; 95% to 99% are singletons. Input material: naive CD4+ T cells sorted from blood. Subset reported: CD45RA+ positively selected. This receptor was taken from a man under 40 in good health.

CDR3 nucleotide sequence: TGTGCCAGTAGTTCCCGCCAGGCGAACACTGAAGCTTTCTTT. It is translated as CASSSRQANTEAFF. The chain recombines TRBV19 with TRBJ1-1; no reliable D call. Trimming took off 5 bases at V and 1 base at J, with 11 bases between the two ends. The germline V gene has CDR1 LNHDA and CDR2 SQIVND (reference sequence). The length of the CDR3 is 14 residues.